The rows below give T cell receptor beta chains drawn from one sample of a study of beta chain features in type 1 diabetes. The assay was immunoSEQ multiplex PCR, and TCRdb's table has in-frame clones only and misses some. This table holds 900,000 or so clones, 15% to 20% found once. The material sequenced was naive CD4+ T cells from blood. The receptors derive from a young woman in good health. The CDR3 runs from the conserved cysteine through the conserved F or W. The D gene is left open where the match is weak. Not all rows give a size; the values are once, few, many and, for expanded clones, a class.

d_call j_call v_call clone_size cdr3_nt cdr3_aa
NA TRBJ2-3 TRBV7-8 NA TGTGCCAGCAGCTGGGACACATCTAGCACAGATACGCAGTATTTT CASSWDTSSTDTQYF
NA TRBJ2-2 TRBV7-2 few TGTGCCAGCAGCGTCCGAGGCCCTGACACCGGGGAGCTGTTTTTT CASSVRGPDTGELFF
TRBD1 TRBJ1-2 TRBV19 NA TGTGCCAGTAGTGAAACAGGGGGCAGCTATGGCTACACCTTC CASSETGGSYGYTF
TRBD2 TRBJ2-3 TRBV7-3 NA TGTGCCAGCAGCCGAGGGAGCGGGAGTCCAGATACGCAGTATTTT CASSRGSGSPDTQYF
NA TRBJ1-2 TRBV28 NA TGTGCCAGCAGCAACGGACTTTATGGCTACACCTTC CASSNGLYGYTF
NA TRBJ2-7 TRBV5-1 NA TGCGCCAGCAGCTTGGGTACAGGTTCAGGCTACGAGCAGTACTTC CASSLGTGSGYEQYF
NA TRBJ2-1 TRBV6-5 NA TGTGCCAGCAGTTACTCACCTAGCTCGCGTCCGGAGTTCTTC CASSYSPSSRPEFF
TRBD1 TRBJ1-2 TRBV19 few TGTGCCAGTAGTACCAACTCCCTAAGGACAGGAGACTATGGCTACACCTTC CASSTNSLRTGDYGYTF
NA TRBJ2-1 TRBV2 NA TGTGCCAGCTCCGAACAGAGGGAGCAGTTCTTC CASSEQREQFF
NA TRBJ1-2 TRBV7-9 few TGTGCCAGCAGCTTTGAACGTCATGGCTACACCTTC CASSFERHGYTF
TRBD1 TRBJ2-1 TRBV5-4 NA TGTGCCAGCAGCTTACCGGGACAGGGCTACAATGAGCAGTTCTTC CASSLPGQGYNEQFF
NA TRBJ2-2 TRBV9 NA TGTGCCAGCAGCGTAGCTCGTTCCGGGTTCCGCACCGGGGAGCTGTTTTTT CASSVARSGFRTGELFF
TRBD2 TRBJ2-1 TRBV9 NA TGTGCCAGCAGCGTAGCGGGGGGAACTTACAATGAGCAGTTCTTC CASSVAGGTYNEQFF
TRBD1 TRBJ2-2 TRBV7-3 NA TGTGCCAGCAGCTTGACAGGGGCCACCGGGGAGCTGTTTTTT CASSLTGATGELFF
TRBD1 TRBJ1-4 TRBV7-8 few TGTGCCAGCAGCGGCGACAGGGTTGAATACGAAAAACTGTTTTTT CASSGDRVEYEKLFF
NA TRBJ1-1 TRBV7-9 NA TGTGCCAGCAGCCTTCAGGGACTGACGAACACTGAAGCTTTCTTT CASSLQGLTNTEAFF
TRBD2 TRBJ2-7 TRBV4-3 few TGCGCCAGCAGCCAAGATTTCGGACTAGCGGAGACCTACGAGCAGTACTTC CASSQDFGLAETYEQYF
TRBD1 TRBJ1-5 TRBV2 few TGTGCCAGCAGTTCCTCGGGACAGGTAAATCAGCCCCAGCATTTT CASSSSGQVNQPQHF
TRBD2 TRBJ2-1 TRBV7-6 few TGTGCCAGCAGCCGAATTCCGGGACTAGCGGGAAACAATGAGCAGTTCTTC CASSRIPGLAGNNEQFF
NA TRBJ1-1 TRBV7-9 NA TGTGCCAGCAGCTTAGCTAGGGGTGAAGCTTTCTTT CASSLARGEAFF